This T cell receptor (beta chain) was profiled in a study of T cell responses to AZD1222 COVID-19 vaccine. The overall study: It was second doses at about 4 or about 12 weeks that were pooled.

Profiling relied on immunoSEQ multiplex PCR, and the TCRdb table lists in-frame clones only, not all of them. The table lists some 160,000 clones, approximately 92% of them singletons. With respect to this clone: Its specificity is not known.

Unmatched junction bases numbered 5, after V lost 6 bases and J lost 0 bases. Per the germline V gene, CDR1 is LNHDA and CDR2 is SQIVND (reference sequence). The length of the CDR3 is 15 residues. Study results and limitations: Researchers took repertoire samples only after the peak T cell response had come. Females outnumbered males among donors, who were mostly white British; clonal diversity was possibly underestimated.

This rearrangement joins TRBV19 to TRBJ2-1; 7 bases map to TRBD2. The clonotype was recovered from an adult in good health. Sequences were derived from peripheral blood, sampled on day 0 of AZD1222 vaccination. The CDR3, as DNA: TGTGCCAGTAGAGCGGCTAGCGGCTCCTACAATGAGCAGTTCTTC. It translates to CASRAASGSYNEQFF.